This T cell receptor (beta chain) stems from a study of cytomegalovirus exposure and HLA in healthy donors (dated by TCRdb to 2015 to 2018). Looking at the study overall: According to a later analysis, the 120 or so validation repertoires were produced on the same platform as the 700 or so repertoires of the first cohort. The aim of the study was to test whether cataloging public T cell receptors could identify signatures of past pathogen exposure. A separate validation cohort of approximately 130 different subjects was used in addition to the roughly 670-subject first cohort. High-throughput TCR immunosequencing, statistical association of individual TCRs with disease status, and machine learning were combined to predict cytomegalovirus infection status. Overall study outcomes, separate from this receptor: In a later analysis, TCRs clustered in the first cohort were found to also tend to co-occur in the roughly 130 validation repertoires, with approximately 93% of cluster scores above 0. The study gave a list of 150 to 200 TCR beta chains associated with cytomegalovirus. Most TCR sequences were observed very rarely across donors, whereas some public TCRs were present in many individuals. Cytomegalovirus status was reported to be diagnosed by the classifier with high specificity and sensitivity in both the original and validation cohorts. According to the authors, the approach could potentially be generalized to other disease states and immunological phenotypes. A few of the identified cytomegalovirus-associated TCR beta chains were confirmed in vitro to be specific for cytomegalovirus antigens. A later analysis had no HLA typing for the validation cohort, so co-occurrence there was scored across all 110 or so repertoires.

The germline V and J ends show losses of 0 bases and 7 bases respectively, and no gene match explains 10 bases of the junction. The germline V gene (reference sequence) provides CDR1 PRHDT and CDR2 FYEKMQ. The cysteine opens and the phenylalanine closes a CDR3 of 18 amino acids. Of the read, only the CDR3 DNA is kept; its 54 bases are in frame from base 1. Receptor amplification or capture employed the immunoSEQ multiplex PCR assay. The study's processing was this. A statistical classification framework was built for diagnosing cytomegalovirus status from the catalog of TCR beta chain sequences. Not all clones reach the TCRdb copy of this immuneACCESS table, which keeps in-frame sequences only. Checked studies attribute under half of the gap to unresolved V genes and leave the rest unexplained. V, J and clone size are those of that table, while D and trimming were read from the DNA. The sample profile shows some 150,000 clones; 94% of them were found once. 1.8% of the sample comes from the top ten.

Details on this clone: Its antigen is still unknown. Within one base of it there is no much larger clone, and no base qualities were kept.

Separate from the roughly 650-subject first cohort, the validation cohort of more than 90 subjects was the group to which the donors belonged. Here the chain combines TRBV13 and TRBJ2-1, and TRBD2 matches 12 of the central bases. The sample comprised PBMCs. The origin of this receptor is a man aged 18 to 30 in good health and CMV-seropositive. The nucleotides read TGTGCCAGCAGCTTAGGTAGCCTAGCGGGAGGGAGGGGAAATGAGCAGTTCTTC. The encoded protein is CASSLGSLAGGRGNEQFF.